A selection of T cell receptor beta chains follows, all from one sample in a study of human T cells and chemical hapten exposure. Each CDR3 protein is one row after TCRdb ran MiXCR on the RACE reads. The data hold tens of thousands of distinct CDR3 sequences, with roughly 9.2% observed a single time. The source was whole blood, collected in connection with sensitization to the hapten diphenylcyclopropenone (DPC). The receptors were sampled from a woman between 35 and 50 years old with alopecia areata. Some clones in this sample may be carry-over from other donors' samples. Both conserved end residues are part of each CDR3. The D gene is left open where the match is weak. A clone size is listed for some rows: how often the clone was seen (once, few, many), or a class if it is expanded.

j_gene	v_gene	d_gene	abundance	CDR3aa	CDR3nt
TRBJ1-3	TRBV6-5	TRBD1	.	CASSWDRGNTIYF	TGTGCCAGCAGTTGGGACAGGGGGAACACCATATATTTT
TRBJ1-6	TRBV6-2/TRBV6-3	.	many	CASSYLGTANNSPLHF	TGTGCCAGCAGTTACTTAGGGACCGCGAATAATTCACCCCTCCACTTT
TRBJ2-7	TRBV9	.	few	CASSVGQGYYEQYF	TGTGCCAGCAGCGTAGGCCAGGGGTACTACGAGCAGTACTTC
TRBJ1-4	TRBV7-9	.	many	CASSLEGQGREKLFF	TGTGCCAGCAGCTTAGAGGGACAAGGACGGGAAAAACTGTTTTTT
TRBJ2-1	TRBV6-2/TRBV6-3	.	many	CASNNRGPGEQFF	TGTGCCAGCAATAATCGGGGGCCGGGTGAGCAGTTCTTC
TRBJ1-5	TRBV2	.	many	CASSGALAYQPQHF	TGTGCCAGCAGTGGGGCCTTGGCTTATCAGCCCCAGCATTTT
TRBJ1-5	TRBV11-2	.	.	CASSLEPVDQPQHF	TGTGCCAGCAGCTTAGAACCCGTGGATCAGCCCCAGCATTTT
TRBJ2-7	TRBV3-1	.	.	CASSQDSVTPVQYF	TGTGCCAGCAGCCAAGATTCGGTAACCCCTGTGCAGTACTTC
TRBJ1-6	TRBV6-5	TRBD1	few	CASSLMRSTGTGSSPLHF	TGTGCCAGCAGTCTTATGAGGAGTACAGGGACAGGGAGTTCACCCCTCCACTTT
TRBJ2-2	TRBV9	.	many	CASSVEAGSGLFF	TGTGCCAGCAGCGTAGAGGCCGGGTCCGGGCTGTTTTTT
TRBJ2-6	TRBV4-1	.	few	CASSQGRQSSGANVLTF	TGCGCCAGCAGCCAGGGACGGCAGAGCTCTGGGGCCAACGTCCTGACTTTC
TRBJ2-5	TRBV7-8	.	few	CASKAGWEETQYF	TGTGCGAGCAAGGCAGGGTGGGAAGAGACCCAGTACTTC
TRBJ1-5	TRBV20-1	TRBD1	.	CSAQPTGNQPQHF	TGCAGTGCTCAACCGACAGGGAATCAGCCCCAGCATTTT
TRBJ2-1	TRBV5-1	.	many	CASSLGQGGTNEQFF	TGCGCCAGCAGCTTGGGGCAGGGGGGGACCAATGAGCAGTTCTTC
TRBJ2-2	TRBV11-2	TRBD1	.	CASFPDRAENTGELFF	TGTGCCAGCTTCCCCGACAGGGCAGAGAACACCGGGGAGCTGTTTTTT
TRBJ1-5	TRBV2	.	many	CASGRDSNQPQHF	TGTGCCAGCGGACGGGATAGCAATCAGCCCCAGCATTTT
TRBJ1-5	TRBV6-1	TRBD1	few	CASSTQDRDQPQHF	TGTGCCAGCAGCACCCAGGACAGGGATCAGCCCCAGCATTTT
TRBJ2-5	TRBV20-1	TRBD2	.	CSARDSFLAGGPGTQYF	TGCAGTGCTAGAGATAGTTTTCTAGCGGGGGGGCCGGGGACCCAGTACTTC
TRBJ2-7	TRBV20-1	.	many	CSAFHPGLPYEQYF	TGCAGTGCTTTCCATCCGGGACTGCCCTACGAGCAGTACTTC
TRBJ2-2	TRBV3-1	.	many	CASSPLTGNTGELFF	TGTGCCAGCAGCCCCCTGACAGGGAACACCGGGGAGCTGTTTTTT
TRBJ1-1	TRBV20-1	.	.	CRATGNTEAFF	TGCAGAGCGACAGGGAACACTGAAGCTTTCTTT
TRBJ2-1	TRBV6-1	TRBD2	few	CASSEPSGGYNEQFF	TGTGCCAGCAGTGAGCCTAGCGGGGGTTACAATGAGCAGTTCTTC
TRBJ1-2	TRBV7-9	.	.	CASSLGHMGQDGYTF	TGTGCCAGCAGCTTAGGCCACATGGGGCAGGATGGCTACACCTTC
TRBJ1-1	TRBV12-3/TRBV12-4	.	many	CASSSAITALEAFF	TGTGCCAGCAGTTCGGCGATCACGGCTCTTGAAGCTTTCTTT
TRBJ1-1	TRBV7-2	.	many	CASSQRYRGTSAEAFF	TGTGCCAGCAGCCAACGGTACCGCGGGACAAGTGCTGAAGCTTTCTTT
TRBJ2-7	TRBV28	TRBD1	.	CASSTPTGSPYEQYF	TGTGCCAGCAGTACCCCGACAGGGTCGCCCTACGAGCAGTACTTC
TRBJ1-6	TRBV28	.	many	CASSSGEGVNSPLHF	TGTGCCAGCAGTTCCGGGGAGGGTGTGAATTCACCCCTCCACTTT
TRBJ1-1	TRBV7-9	TRBD1	many	CASRGQGSNTEAFF	TGTGCCAGCAGAGGACAGGGGAGCAACACTGAAGCTTTCTTT
TRBJ2-5	TRBV13	.	.	CASSLRLGGQETQYF	TGTGCCAGCAGCTTAAGGCTTGGGGGCCAAGAGACCCAGTACTTC
TRBJ2-1	TRBV5-1	TRBD1	many	CASRTGTGVNEQFF	TGCGCCAGCAGGACCGGGACAGGGGTCAATGAGCAGTTCTTC
TRBJ2-2	TRBV10-3	TRBD2	many	CAISRAGPTGELFF	TGTGCCATCAGCCGAGCGGGGCCAACCGGGGAGCTGTTTTTT
TRBJ1-4	TRBV30	.	few	CAWTDKGATNEKLFF	TGTGCCTGGACTGACAAGGGAGCAACTAATGAAAAACTGTTTTTT
TRBJ1-1	TRBV29-1	TRBD1	many	CSAMGGQGMNTEAFF	TGCAGCGCCATGGGGGGACAGGGAATGAACACTGAAGCTTTCTTT
TRBJ1-2	TRBV6-6	.	few	CASTGANYGYTF	TGTGCCAGCACAGGGGCTAACTATGGCTACACCTTC
TRBJ1-4	TRBV21-1	.	.	CASSNTRDRTNEKLFF	TGTGCCAGCAGCAACACCCGGGACAGGACGAATGAAAAACTGTTTTTT
TRBJ1-1	TRBV12-3/TRBV12-4	.	.	CASSSGTEAFF	TGTGCCAGCAGTTCCGGGACTGAAGCTTTCTTT
TRBJ2-4	TRBV6-1	.	many	CASSVGRILAKNIQYF	TGTGCCAGCAGTGTTGGCAGGATACTAGCCAAAAACATTCAGTACTTC
TRBJ1-1	TRBV6-1	.	many	CASSAPHRGNTEAFF	TGTGCCAGCAGTGCACCCCACCGAGGGAACACTGAAGCTTTCTTT
TRBJ2-3	TRBV28	.	many	CASSHIVGGPPDTQYF	TGTGCCAGCAGCCACATAGTGGGGGGGCCCCCAGATACGCAGTATTTT
TRBJ1-5	TRBV27	TRBD1	.	CASSKTGGRSGNQPQHF	TGTGCCAGCAGCAAGACAGGGGGCCGATCAGGCAATCAGCCCCAGCATTTT
TRBJ2-7	TRBV20-1	.	many	CSAAEWAYEQYF	TGCAGTGCCGCGGAGTGGGCATACGAGCAGTACTTC
TRBJ1-2	TRBV25-1	.	few	CASSEPDLLRGYTF	TGTGCCAGCAGTGAACCCGACCTACTGAGAGGCTACACCTTC
TRBJ2-1	TRBV5-5	TRBD1	.	CASSAGGGRSYNEQFF	TGTGCCAGCAGCGCAGGGGGCGGGCGCTCCTACAATGAGCAGTTCTTC
TRBJ2-7	TRBV7-8	.	many	CASSFDSPYEQYF	TGTGCCAGCAGCTTTGACAGCCCCTACGAGCAGTACTTC
TRBJ1-5	TRBV28	.	many	CASRQTWGGNQPQHF	TGTGCCAGCAGGCAGACCTGGGGTGGCAATCAGCCCCAGCATTTT
TRBJ2-5	TRBV2	.	.	CASSELTGSGETQYF	TGTGCCAGCAGTGAATTAACAGGGTCGGGCGAGACCCAGTACTTC
TRBJ1-1	TRBV20-1	.	few	CSAAVLGGRRTEAFF	TGCAGTGCCGCCGTTCTAGGGGGGCGCAGGACTGAAGCTTTCTTT
TRBJ2-7	TRBV12-3/TRBV12-4	.	.	CASSWGTVLDEQYF	TGTGCCAGCAGTTGGGGCACCGTCCTTGACGAGCAGTACTTC
TRBJ1-5	TRBV4-3	.	many	CASSLTRGNQPQHF	TGCGCCAGCAGCCTAACCCGAGGCAATCAGCCCCAGCATTTT
TRBJ2-3	TRBV7-2	TRBD1	many	CASSLGQEISPYF	TGTGCCAGCAGCTTGGGACAGGAGATTAGTCCGTATTTT
TRBJ1-1	TRBV7-9	.	many	CASSRDTMNTEAFF	TGTGCCAGCAGCCGGGACACCATGAACACTGAAGCTTTCTTT